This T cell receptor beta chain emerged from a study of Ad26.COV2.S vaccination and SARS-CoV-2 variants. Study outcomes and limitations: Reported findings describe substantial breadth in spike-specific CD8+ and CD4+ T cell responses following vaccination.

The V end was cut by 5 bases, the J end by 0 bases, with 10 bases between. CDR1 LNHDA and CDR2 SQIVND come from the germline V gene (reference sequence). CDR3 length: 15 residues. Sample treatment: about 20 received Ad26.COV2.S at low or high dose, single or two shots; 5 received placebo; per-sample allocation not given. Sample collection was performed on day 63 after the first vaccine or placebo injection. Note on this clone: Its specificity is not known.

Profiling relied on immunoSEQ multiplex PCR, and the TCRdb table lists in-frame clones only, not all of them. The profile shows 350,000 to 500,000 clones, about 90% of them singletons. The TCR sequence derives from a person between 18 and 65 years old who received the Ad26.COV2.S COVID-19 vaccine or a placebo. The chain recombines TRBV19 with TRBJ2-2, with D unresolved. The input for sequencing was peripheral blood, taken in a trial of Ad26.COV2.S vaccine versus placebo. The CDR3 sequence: CASSPQNTNTGELFF. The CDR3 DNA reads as TGTGCCAGTAGTCCTCAAAATACGAACACCGGGGAGCTGTTTTTT. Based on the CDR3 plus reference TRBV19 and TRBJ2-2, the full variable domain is DGGITQSPKYLFRKEGQNVTLSCEQNLNHDAMYWYRQDPGQGLRLIYYSQIVNDFQKGDIAEGYSVSREKKESFPLTVTSAQKNPTAFYLCASSPQNTNTGELFFGEGSRLTVL.